A selection of T cell receptor beta chains follows, all from one sample in a study of cytomegalovirus exposure and HLA in healthy donors. TCRdb's table, derived via immunoSEQ multiplex PCR, lists solely in-frame clones and lacks some. The profile shows about 50,000 clones, more than 60% of them singletons. Sequencing used PBMCs. Every receptor here comes from a woman in her 40s in good health and CMV-seropositive. The CDR3 runs from the conserved cysteine through the conserved F or W. A D gene is named only where the DNA matches it firmly.

j_call | d_call | v_call | cdr3_aa
TRBJ1-2 | - | TRBV29-1 | CSVATPGSYGYTF
TRBJ1-2 | TRBD1 | TRBV28 | CASSSGQGWYGYTF
TRBJ1-3 | - | TRBV29-1 | CSVVTGNGNTIYF
TRBJ2-1 | - | TRBV5-3 | CARSFGTPHHNEQFF
TRBJ2-5 | - | TRBV2 | CASSRREETQYF
TRBJ1-2 | TRBD1 | TRBV14 | CASSQDVARGHGYTF
TRBJ1-2 | - | TRBV19 | CASSFGGVYNGYTF
TRBJ1-2 | - | TRBV29-1 | CSVEPLYGYTF
TRBJ2-5 | TRBD2 | TRBV5-1 | CASSLSQRGGGETQYF
TRBJ1-2 | TRBD1 | TRBV2 | CASSDDDRGYGYTF
TRBJ2-7 | - | TRBV6-4 | CASRPTETREQYF
TRBJ2-1 | - | TRBV30 | CAWKLNNEQFF
TRBJ2-1 | - | TRBV29-1 | CSTHWGLGPRNEQFF
TRBJ1-2 | - | TRBV7-7 | CASSFREGGSGYTF
TRBJ1-5 | - | TRBV7-8 | CASSLPQNNQPQHF
TRBJ2-5 | TRBD2 | TRBV18 | CASSPPGLAGSQETQYF
TRBJ1-5 | - | TRBV15 | CATSRDLQDYQPQHF
TRBJ1-5 | TRBD1 | TRBV28 | CASSLSGTGGNQPQHF
TRBJ2-5 | - | TRBV5-1 | CASSLGVGKETQYF
TRBJ2-5 | - | TRBV28 | CASVSSGNRETQYF
TRBJ1-3 | - | TRBV6-6 | CASRQTRNTIYF
TRBJ1-2 | TRBD1 | TRBV5-4 | CASSFSGTDYGYTF
TRBJ2-7 | TRBD1 | TRBV29-1 | CSASGTAVYEQYF
TRBJ1-5 | - | TRBV6-1 | CASSEAGDNQPQHF
TRBJ2-3 | - | TRBV7-3 | CASAQGGPPHTQYF
TRBJ1-1 | - | TRBV28 | CASSPDRMNTEAFF
TRBJ1-2 | - | TRBV6-6 | CASSPDSHGYTF
TRBJ2-7 | TRBD1 | TRBV11-2 | CASSPDRRRYEQYF